The table lists the clone carrying this T cell receptor beta chain with a few counts. Its antigen is not known. This CDR3 is 15 amino acids long. V gave up 1 base and J gave up 7 bases; unmatched junction bases: 8. The germline V gene has CDR1 SGHTA and CDR2 FQGNSA. These data are taken from a study of CD8 T cells in ankylosing spondylitis. Study-wide findings and caveats: There was reportedly significant enrichment of clones that were disease-linked in matched ankylosing spondylitis synovial fluid. What seemed typical of ankylosing spondylitis blood was a TCR beta motif built from 7 or 8 highly homologous variants.

TCRdb used MiXCR to reprocess the 5' RACE reads, holding one entry per CDR3 protein. The repertoire includes roughly 440,000 distinct CDR3 sequences, about 15% of them detected once, and over 1% sits in the top ten. The rearrangement joins TRBV7-2 to TRBJ2-7, with 9 bases that match TRBD2. This TCR was sampled from a male donor with ankylosing spondylitis. Input material: blood, either unsorted or a sorted T cell fraction (not recorded which). Here the CDR3 reads CASSLGLADILEQYF. The CDR3 DNA follows: TGTGCCAGCAGCTTAGGACTAGCGGATATTTTAGAGCAGTACTTC.